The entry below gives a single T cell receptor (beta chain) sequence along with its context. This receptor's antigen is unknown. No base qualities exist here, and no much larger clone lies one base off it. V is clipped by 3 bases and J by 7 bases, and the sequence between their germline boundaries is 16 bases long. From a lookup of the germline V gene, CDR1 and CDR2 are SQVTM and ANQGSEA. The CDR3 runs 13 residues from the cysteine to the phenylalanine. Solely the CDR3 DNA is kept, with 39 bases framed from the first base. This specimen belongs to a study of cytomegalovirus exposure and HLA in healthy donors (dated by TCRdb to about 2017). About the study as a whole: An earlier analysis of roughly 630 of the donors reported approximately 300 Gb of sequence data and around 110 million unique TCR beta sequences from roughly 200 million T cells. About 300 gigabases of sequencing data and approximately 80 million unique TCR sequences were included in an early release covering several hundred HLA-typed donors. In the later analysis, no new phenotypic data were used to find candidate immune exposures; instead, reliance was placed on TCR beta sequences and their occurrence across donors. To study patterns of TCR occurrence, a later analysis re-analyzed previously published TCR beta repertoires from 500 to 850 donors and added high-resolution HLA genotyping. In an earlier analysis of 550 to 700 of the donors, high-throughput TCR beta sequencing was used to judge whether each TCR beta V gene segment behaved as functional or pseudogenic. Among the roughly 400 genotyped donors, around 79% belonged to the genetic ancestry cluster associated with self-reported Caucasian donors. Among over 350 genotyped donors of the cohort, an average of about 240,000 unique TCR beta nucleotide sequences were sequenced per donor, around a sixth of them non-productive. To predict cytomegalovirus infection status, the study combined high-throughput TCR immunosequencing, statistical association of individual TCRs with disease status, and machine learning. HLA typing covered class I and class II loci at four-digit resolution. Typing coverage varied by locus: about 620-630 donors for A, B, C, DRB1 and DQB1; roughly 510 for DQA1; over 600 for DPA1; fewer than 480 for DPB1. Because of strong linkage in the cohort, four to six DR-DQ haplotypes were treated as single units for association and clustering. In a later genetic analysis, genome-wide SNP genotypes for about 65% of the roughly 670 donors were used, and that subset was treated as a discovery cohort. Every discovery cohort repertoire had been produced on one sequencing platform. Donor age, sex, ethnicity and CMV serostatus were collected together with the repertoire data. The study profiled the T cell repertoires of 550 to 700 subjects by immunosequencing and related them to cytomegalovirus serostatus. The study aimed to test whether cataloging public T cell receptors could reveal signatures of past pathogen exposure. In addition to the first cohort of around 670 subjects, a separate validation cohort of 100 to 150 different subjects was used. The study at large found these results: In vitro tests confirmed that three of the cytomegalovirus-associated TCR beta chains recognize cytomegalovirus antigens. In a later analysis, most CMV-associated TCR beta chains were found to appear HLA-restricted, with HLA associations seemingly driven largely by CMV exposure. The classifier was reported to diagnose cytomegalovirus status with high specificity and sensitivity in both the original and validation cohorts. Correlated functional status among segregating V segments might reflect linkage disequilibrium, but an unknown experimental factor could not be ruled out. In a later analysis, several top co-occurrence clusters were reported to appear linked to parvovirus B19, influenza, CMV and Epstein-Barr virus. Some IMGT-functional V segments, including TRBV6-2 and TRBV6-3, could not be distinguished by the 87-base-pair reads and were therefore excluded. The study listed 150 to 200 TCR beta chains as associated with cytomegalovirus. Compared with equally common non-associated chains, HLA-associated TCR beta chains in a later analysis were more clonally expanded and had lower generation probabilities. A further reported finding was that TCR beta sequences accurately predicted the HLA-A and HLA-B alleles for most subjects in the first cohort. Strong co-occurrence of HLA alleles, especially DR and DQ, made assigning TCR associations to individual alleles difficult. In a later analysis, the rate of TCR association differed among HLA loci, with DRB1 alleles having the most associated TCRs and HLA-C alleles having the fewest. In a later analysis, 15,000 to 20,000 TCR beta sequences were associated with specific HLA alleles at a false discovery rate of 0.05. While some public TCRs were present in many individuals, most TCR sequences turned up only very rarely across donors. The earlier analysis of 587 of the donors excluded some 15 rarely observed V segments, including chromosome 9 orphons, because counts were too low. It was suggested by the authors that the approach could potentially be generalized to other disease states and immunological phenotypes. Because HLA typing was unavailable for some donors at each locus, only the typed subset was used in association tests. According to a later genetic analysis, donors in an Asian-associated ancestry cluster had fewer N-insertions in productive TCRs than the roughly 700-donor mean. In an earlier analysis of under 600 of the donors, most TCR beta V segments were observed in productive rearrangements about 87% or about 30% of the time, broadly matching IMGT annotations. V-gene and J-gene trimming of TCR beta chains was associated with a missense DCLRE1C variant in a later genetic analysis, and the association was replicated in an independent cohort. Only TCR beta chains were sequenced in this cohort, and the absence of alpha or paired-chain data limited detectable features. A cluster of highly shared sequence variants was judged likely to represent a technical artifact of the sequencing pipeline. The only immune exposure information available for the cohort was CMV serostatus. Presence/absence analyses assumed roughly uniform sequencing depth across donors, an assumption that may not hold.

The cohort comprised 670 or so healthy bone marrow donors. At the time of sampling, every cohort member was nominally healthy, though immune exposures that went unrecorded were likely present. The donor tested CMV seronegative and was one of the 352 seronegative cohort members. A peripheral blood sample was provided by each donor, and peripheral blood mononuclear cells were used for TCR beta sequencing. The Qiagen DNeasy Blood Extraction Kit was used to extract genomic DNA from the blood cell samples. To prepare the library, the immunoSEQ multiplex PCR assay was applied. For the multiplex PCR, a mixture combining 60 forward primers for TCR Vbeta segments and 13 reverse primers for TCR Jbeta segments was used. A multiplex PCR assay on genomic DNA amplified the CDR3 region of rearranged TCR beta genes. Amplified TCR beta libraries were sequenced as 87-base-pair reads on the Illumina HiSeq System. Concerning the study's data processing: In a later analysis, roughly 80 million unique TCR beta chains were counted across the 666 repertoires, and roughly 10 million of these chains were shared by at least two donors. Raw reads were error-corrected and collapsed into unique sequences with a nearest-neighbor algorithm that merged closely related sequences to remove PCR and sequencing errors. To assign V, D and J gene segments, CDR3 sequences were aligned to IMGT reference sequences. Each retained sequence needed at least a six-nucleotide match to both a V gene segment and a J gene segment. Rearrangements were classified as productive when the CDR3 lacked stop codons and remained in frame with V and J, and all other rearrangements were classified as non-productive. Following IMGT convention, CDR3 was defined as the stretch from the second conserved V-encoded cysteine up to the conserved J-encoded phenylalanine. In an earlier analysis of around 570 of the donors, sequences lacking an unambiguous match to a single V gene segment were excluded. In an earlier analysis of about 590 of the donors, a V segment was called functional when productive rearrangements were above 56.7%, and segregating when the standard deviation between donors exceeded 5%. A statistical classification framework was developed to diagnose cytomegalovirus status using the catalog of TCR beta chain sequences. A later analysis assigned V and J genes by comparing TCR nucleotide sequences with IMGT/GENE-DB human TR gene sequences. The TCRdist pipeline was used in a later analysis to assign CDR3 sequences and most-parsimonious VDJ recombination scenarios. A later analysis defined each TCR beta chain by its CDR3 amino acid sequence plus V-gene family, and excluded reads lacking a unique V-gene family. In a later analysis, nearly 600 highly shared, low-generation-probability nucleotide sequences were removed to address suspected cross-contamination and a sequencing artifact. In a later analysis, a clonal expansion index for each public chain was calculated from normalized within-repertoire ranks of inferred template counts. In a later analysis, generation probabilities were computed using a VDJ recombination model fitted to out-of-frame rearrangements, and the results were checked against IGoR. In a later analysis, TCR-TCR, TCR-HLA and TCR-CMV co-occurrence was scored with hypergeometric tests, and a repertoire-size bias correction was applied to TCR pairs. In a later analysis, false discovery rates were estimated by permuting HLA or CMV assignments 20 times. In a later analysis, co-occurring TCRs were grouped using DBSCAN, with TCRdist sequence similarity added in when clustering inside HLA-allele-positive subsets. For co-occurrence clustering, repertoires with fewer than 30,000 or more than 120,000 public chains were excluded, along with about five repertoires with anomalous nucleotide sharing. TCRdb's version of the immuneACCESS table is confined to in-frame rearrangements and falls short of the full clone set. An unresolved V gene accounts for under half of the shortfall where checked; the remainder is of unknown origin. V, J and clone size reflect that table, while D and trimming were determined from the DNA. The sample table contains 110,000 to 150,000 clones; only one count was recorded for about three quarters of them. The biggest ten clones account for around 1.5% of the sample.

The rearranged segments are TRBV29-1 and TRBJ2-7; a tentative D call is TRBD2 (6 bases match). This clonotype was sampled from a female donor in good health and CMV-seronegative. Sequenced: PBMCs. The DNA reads TGCAGCGTTGAGACCTCCGGGACTCGGGAGCAGTACTTC. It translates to CSVETSGTREQYF.